A single sample is the source of the 29 T cell receptor beta chains below, sequenced in a study of regulatory T cells in long-lasting Graves disease. The authors built TCR beta libraries using iRepertoire HTBI primers and Arm-PCR of CDR3 regions. In TCRdb, the multiplex PCR reads were re-called with MiXCR into one record per CDR3 protein. The sample lists roughly 500,000 distinct CDR3 sequences; approximately 13% were seen once. Time point defined: newly diagnosed GD, antithyroid drugs for less than 3 months. With RNA extracted from PBMCs as input, the TCR library was made. This same sample was also taken into another study, of T cells in Graves' hyperthyroidism and ophthalmopathy.

The material sequenced was peripheral blood mononuclear cells (PBMCs), taken at new diagnosis, from a patient treated with antithyroid drugs. These receptors were obtained from a man younger than 40 with Graves disease.

This clonotype has at least ten counts. The chain couples TRBV5-1 to TRBJ2-7; TRBD2 might be the D (5 bases). CDR1 is SGHRS, CDR2 YFSETQ, per germline. The CDR3 covers 14 residues. V lost 4 bases and J 3 bases, leaving 14 bases between the germline ends. The CDR3 sequence: CASSPERFIYEQYF. Written as DNA, the CDR3 is TGCGCCAGCAGCCCCGAGCGGTTTATCTACGAGCAGTACTTC.

This clonotype has a count of ten or more. The chain recombines TRBV29-1 with TRBJ2-5; D call uncertain. CDR1 is SQVTM, CDR2 ANQGSEA, per germline. This CDR3 contains 13 residues. V lost 3 bases and J lost 2, with 10 bases in between. The CDR3 coding sequence is TGCAGCGTTGAGGCGGTAGATCAAGAGACCCAGTACTTC. Residues: CSVEAVDQETQYF.

This clonotype was counted at least ten times. The chain is built from TRBV7-9 and TRBJ1-1; D is undetermined. The V gene's germline CDR1 is SEHNR and CDR2 FQNEAQ (reference sequence). CDR3 length: 10 amino acids. Trimming cost V 5 bases and J 11 bases, with 9 bases left between them. CDR3 sequence (DNA): TGTGCCAGCAGCCCCTCCGAGGCTTTCTTT. Protein product: CASSPSEAFF. The variable domain in full, completed from reference TRBV7-9 and TRBJ1-1, reads DTGVSQNPRHKITKRGQNVTFRCDPISEHNRLYWYRQTLGQGPEFLTYFQNEAQLEKSRLLSDRFSAERPKGSFSTLEIQRTEQGDSAMYLCASSPSEAFFGQGTRLTVV.

Of note for this clonotype: A much larger clone differs by one base, so this may be a read error. The genes are TRBV12-3 or TRBV12-4 and TRBJ2-2, with 12 bases identical to TRBD1. The CDR3 has 16 amino acids. As DNA, the CDR3 is TGTGTCAGCAGTCGGGGACAGGGGGCTGACACCGGGGAGCTGTTTTTT. Translated: CVSSRGQGADTGELFF.

This clonotype has just one count. A far larger clone is off by one base, so a read error is likely. This chain uses TRBV27 with TRBJ1-4; a possible D gene is TRBD1 (6 bases). Trimming took off 5 bases at V and 5 bases at J, with 12 bases between the two ends. Per germline, CDR1 MNHEY and CDR2 SMNVEV (reference sequence). The CDR3 runs to 14 residues. The CDR3 DNA sequence: TGTGCCAGCAGTGATGCAGGGGTCAATGAAAAACTGTTTTTT. This gives the protein CASSDAGVNEKLFF.

This clonotype was counted ten times or more. This chain joins TRBV2 and TRBJ2-2, with 14 bases aligning to TRBD2. The CDR3 covers 16 residues. J was trimmed by 0 bases and V by 6 bases; bases with no gene match: 0. In germline, CDR1 is SNHLY, CDR2 FYNNEI. DNA of the CDR3: TGTGCCAGCAGGGGACTAGCGGGAGCGAACACCGGGGAGCTGTTTTTT. Amino acid sequence: CASRGLAGANTGELFF.

This chain joins TRBV7-6 and TRBJ1-4; the match to TRBD1 covers 7 bases. J gave up 1 base and V 5 bases, and 7 bases lay outside the gene matches. The CDR3 is 16 amino acids. Germline loops: CDR1 SGHVS, CDR2 FNYEAQ. CDR3 loop: CASSPANRGTNEKLFF. The CDR3 nucleotides read TGTGCCAGCAGCCCAGCAAACAGGGGAACTAATGAAAAACTGTTTTTT.

For this clonotype: This may come from a read error, since a much larger clone is one base off. This chain links TRBV11-1 with TRBJ2-5; D is undetermined. There are 12 residues in the CDR3. V lost 10 bases, J lost 3 bases, and 12 bases lay in between. Per germline, CDR1 SGHAT and CDR2 FQDESV (reference sequence). The CDR3 nucleotides are TGTGCCAACAGTCATACTGAAGAGACCCAGTACTTC. Translated, it gives CANSHTEETQYF.

This clonotype was picked up many times. The chain's CDR3 is CASSPPSADTEAFF. Written as DNA, the CDR3 is TGTGCCAGCAGCCCCCCCTCAGCGGACACTGAAGCTTTCTTT. The V gene is TRBV9, the J gene TRBJ1-1; no firm D call. Germline CDR1 reads SGDLS; CDR2 reads YYNGEE. V was pared by 4 bases and J by 3 bases, with 13 bases between. This CDR3 comprises 14 residues.

In this sample, this clonotype turned up a few times. The chain's CDR3 is CASKVRGTLPSGANVLTF. In DNA form, the CDR3 reads TGTGCCAGCAAGGTTAGAGGCACCCTGCCCTCTGGGGCCAACGTCCTGACTTTC. V is TRBV6-2 or TRBV6-3 and J is TRBJ2-6; D is unclear. Germline V lookup: CDR1 MNHEY, CDR2 SVGEGT. The ends were cut back, 7 bases at V and 0 bases at J, with 19 bases in the middle. The CDR3 has 18 amino acids.

This clonotype appeared a few times. Here the CDR3 omits its conserved ending phenylalanine or tryptophan, so a read error is the likely source. The V call is TRBV6-2 or TRBV6-3, the J call TRBJ1-1; D might be TRBD1 (6 bases). Trimming pared 2 bases from V and 3 bases from J, leaving 16 bases between. CDR1 is MNHEY, CDR2 SVGEGT, per germline. This CDR3 has 16 amino acids. CDR3 coding DNA: TGTGCCAGCAGTTACGGAGTGGGCAGGACAGACACTGAAGCTTTCCTT. Amino acids: CASSYGVGRTDTEAFL.

This clonotype was counted once. One end of the junction varies from germline; a read error may be responsible. This sequence joins TRBV14 and TRBJ2-2; TRBD2 might be the D (6 bases). Germline values: CDR1 SGHDN, CDR2 FVKESK. The CDR3 totals 15 residues. For the CDR3, the DNA is TGTGCCAGCAGCCGAGGAATAACTAGCACCGGGGAGCTGTTCTTT. Translated, it gives CASSRGITSTGELFF.

The table lists this clonotype with a few counts. J is TRBJ2-1 and V is TRBV12-3 or TRBV12-4, with 7 bases identical to TRBD2. The ends lost 6 bases at V and 4 bases at J; junction bases unmatched: 15. This CDR3 comprises 17 residues. CDR3 coding DNA: TGTGCCAGCAGCCGAGATGAATGGTCTAGCGGATACAATGAGCAGTTCTTC. It is translated as CASSRDEWSSGYNEQFF.

This clonotype was seen at least ten times. This rearrangement joins TRBV20-1 to TRBJ1-2; a weak D match, TRBD1 (5 bases). The V gene's germline CDR1 is DFQATT and CDR2 SNEGSKA (reference sequence). This CDR3 is built from 15 residues. Trimming shortened V by 0 bases and J by 2 bases, and 13 bases separated the two germline ends. CDR3 in DNA: TGCAGTGCTAGAGATGGTCGTGGGGACAACTATGGCTACACCTTC. Translating it yields CSARDGRGDNYGYTF.

This clonotype was found a few times. The V and J genes are TRBV5-8 and TRBJ1-3; 7 nucleotides align to TRBD1. V was pared by 7 bases and J by 2 bases, with 6 bases of the junction left unmatched. Germline V gives CDR1 SGHTS, CDR2 YDEGEE. This CDR3 is built from 14 residues. CDR3 nucleotides: TGTGCCAGCTCGACAGGGCTAACTGGAAACACCATATATTTT. Translation gives CASSTGLTGNTIYF.

The chain couples TRBV28 to TRBJ2-3, with 9 nucleotides matching TRBD1. Trimming removed 4 bases from V and 4 bases from J; junction bases left unmatched: 12. Germline V gives CDR1 MDHEN, CDR2 SYDVKM. The CDR3 runs 17 residues. The CDR3 sequence: CASSSSTGGAPADTQYF. In nucleotides, the CDR3 is TGTGCCAGCAGTTCAAGCACAGGGGGCGCTCCGGCAGATACGCAGTATTTT.

This clonotype came up many times. The chain links TRBV6-1 to TRBJ1-1, with a tentative D call TRBD1 (6 bases). V was pared by 6 bases and J by 8 bases, with 10 bases between. The CDR3 has 11 amino acids. Germline assignment: CDR1 MNHNS and CDR2 SASEGT. The CDR3, as DNA: TGTGCCAGCAGCAAAGGGGGAGAAGCTTTCTTT. Translation gives CASSKGGEAFF.

Only a few counts were recorded for this clonotype. The chain links TRBV7-9 to TRBJ2-2; 7 bases line up with TRBD1. The CDR3 runs to 18 residues. The V segment lost 5 bases and the J segment 0 bases; nucleotides outside the gene matches: 12. Germline V gives CDR1 SEHNR, CDR2 FQNEAQ (reference sequence). The CDR3 DNA reads TGTGCCAGCAGCCCACCAGGAGGACAGGCCGCGAACACCGGGGAGCTGTTTTTT. The encoded protein is CASSPPGGQAANTGELFF.

This clonotype was seen many times. The chain employs TRBV29-1 and TRBJ2-3; D remains ambiguous. Germline assignment: CDR1 SQVTM and CDR2 ANQGSEA. CDR3 length equals 13 residues. V was shortened by 2 bases and J by 0 bases, with 6 bases between the two germline ends. DNA of the CDR3: TGCAGCGTTGAACCCGGGAGCACAGATACGCAGTATTTT. Its translation is CSVEPGSTDTQYF.

The sample holds many counts of this clonotype. V is TRBV5-6 and J is TRBJ2-7, with D tentatively TRBD1 (6 bases). In germline, CDR1 is SGHDT, CDR2 YYEEEE. Trimming cost V 2 bases and J 5 bases, with 14 bases left between them. This CDR3 has 14 residues. The CDR3 loop is CASSLALGANEQYF. DNA of the CDR3: TGTGCCAGCAGCTTAGCCCTGGGGGCGAACGAGCAGTACTTC.

This chain joins TRBV4-2 and TRBJ1-1, with TRBD1 matching 7 bases. With 4 bases clipped from V and 2 bases from J, the junction kept 13 bases outside the gene matches. Germline loops: CDR1 LGHNA, CDR2 YNFKEQ. The CDR3 covers 17 residues. The CDR3 DNA reads TGTGCCAGCAGCCGAAAGCCGAGCACAGGGGACAACACTGAAGCTTTCTTT. Amino acid sequence: CASSRKPSTGDNTEAFF.

The genes are TRBV3-1 and TRBJ2-3; perhaps TRBD2 as D (5 bases). V lost 4 bases, J lost 0 bases, and 11 bases lay in between. The CDR3 has 15 amino acids. CDR1 LGHDT and CDR2 YNNKEL come from the germline V gene (reference sequence). CDR3 residues: CASSPDWKSTDTQYF. In DNA, the CDR3 is TGTGCCAGCAGCCCGGACTGGAAAAGCACAGATACGCAGTATTTT.

This clonotype was counted at least ten times. J is TRBJ2-3 and V is TRBV29-1; the D gene is possibly TRBD1 (6 bases). The CDR3 is 15 residues long. The V gene's germline CDR1 is SQVTM and CDR2 ANQGSEA. V shed 4 bases and J shed 4 bases, with 18 bases lying between them. As DNA, the CDR3 is TGCAGCGTTGCCCCCTGGAGACAGGCCCCAGATACGCAGTATTTT. Residues: CSVAPWRQAPDTQYF.

The rearrangement joins TRBV11-2 to TRBJ2-2, with unresolved D. CDR3 size: 15 residues. Germline-derived CDR1 and CDR2 are SGHAT and FQNNGV. Trimming shortened V by 5 bases and J by 1 base, and 11 bases separated the two germline ends. The CDR3 spells CASSPRRGNTGELFF. CDR3 sequence (DNA): TGTGCCAGCAGCCCCAGGCGAGGGAACACCGGGGAGCTGTTTTTT. The entire variable domain, with the rest obtained from reference TRBV11-2 and TRBJ2-2, is as follows: EAGVAQSPRYKIIEKRQSVAFWCNPISGHATLYWYQQILGQGPKLLIQFQNNGVVDDSQLPKDRFSAERLKGVDSTLKIQPAKLEDSAVYLCASSPRRGNTGELFFGEGSRLTVL.

The J gene is TRBJ2-7, the V gene TRBV18; D call uncertain. This CDR3 spans 13 amino acids. Trimming shortened V by 3 bases and J by 1 base, and 7 bases separated the two germline ends. Germline V gene sequence: CDR1 KGHSH, CDR2 LQKENI. The CDR3 sequence is CASSPTLSYEQYF. In nucleotides, the CDR3 is TGTGCCAGCTCACCGACACTATCCTACGAGCAGTACTTC.

The chain combines TRBV5-8 with TRBJ1-5; D gene uncertain. The V gene's germline CDR1 is SGHTS and CDR2 YDEGEE. The length of the CDR3 is 13 residues. V gave up 4 bases and J gave up 6 bases, with 11 bases separating them. The CDR3 protein is CASSMGEIQPQHF. The CDR3 DNA follows: TGTGCCAGCAGCATGGGCGAAATTCAGCCCCAGCATTTT.

This clonotype was picked up many times. This chain connects TRBV12-3 or TRBV12-4 to TRBJ2-1, with 13 nucleotides matching TRBD2. V lost 5 bases and J lost 9; bases outside the gene matches: 4. The CDR3 is 14 amino acids. In nucleotides, the CDR3 is TGTGCCAGCAGTCCGGGACTAGCGGGATCTGAGCAGTTCTTC. This codes for CASSPGLAGSEQFF.

At least ten counts were recorded for this clonotype. J is TRBJ2-3 and V is TRBV5-1; 9 nucleotides match TRBD2. Germline loops: CDR1 SGHRS, CDR2 YFSETQ. V gave up 4 bases and J gave up 1 base; unmatched junction bases: 4. The CDR3 consists of 15 residues. CDR3 region: CASSRRLAGTDTQYF. Written as DNA, the CDR3 is TGCGCCAGCAGCAGACGACTAGCGGGCACAGATACGCAGTATTTT.

The V call is TRBV20-1, the J call TRBJ2-5, with D perhaps matching TRBD1 or TRBD2 (6 bases each). V lost 4 bases to trimming and J lost 3 bases, with 18 bases between them. Per the germline V gene, CDR1 is DFQATT and CDR2 is SNEGSKA (reference sequence). CDR3 length: 15 residues. CDR3 coding DNA: TGCAGTGCTACAGAGGTTTACGGGGGCGAAGAGACCCAGTACTTC. This encodes CSATEVYGGEETQYF.